The 2 T cell receptor beta chains given below trace back to one sample, sequenced in a study of blood T cell repertoires in COVID-19. TCRdb's copy holds only in-frame clones and misses some; the assay was immunoSEQ multiplex PCR. This table holds 250,000 to 300,000 clones, roughly 93% found once. Sequenced input: PBMCs or T cells enriched from blood (not recorded which). The source is a woman in her thirties or forties with acute COVID-19.

The CDR3 loop is CASSIARTGQGYTF. In nucleotides, the CDR3 is TGTGCCAGTAGTATAGCCAGGACAGGGCAAGGCTACACCTTC. The chain recombines TRBV19 with TRBJ1-2; 8 bases agree with TRBD1. The ends lost 1 base at V and 8 bases at J; junction bases unmatched: 6. The CDR3 totals 14 residues. Looked up from germline, CDR1 is LNHDA and CDR2 is SQIVND (reference sequence).

The chain uses TRBV24-1 and TRBJ2-4; D unresolved. V was trimmed by 12 bases and J by 7 bases, leaving 9 bases between them. The V gene's germline CDR1 is KGHDR and CDR2 SFDVKD. CDR3 length equals 10 residues. In DNA, the CDR3 is TGTGCCCCTGTTATTAACATTCAGTACTTC. As protein: CAPVINIQYF.